The 2 T cell receptor beta chains given below trace back to one sample, sequenced in a study of blood T cells in healthy people across ages. For the second PCR, which ran for roughly 6 to 11 cycles, a sample-barcoded 5' primer and a J-beta primer mix were used. In TCRdb, the 5' RACE reads were re-called with MiXCR into one record per CDR3 protein. Seen here are about 1.6 million distinct CDR3 sequences, 30% to 35% observed once, and the top ten hold around 11%. Sequenced sample: blood. The receptors come from a woman aged 30 to 39 in good health.

A few counts support this clonotype. The V and J genes are TRBV28 and TRBJ2-7, with 7 bases fitting TRBD2. Trimming at V came to 2 bases and at J to 7 bases, leaving 8 bases not matched to a gene. Germline loops: CDR1 MDHEN, CDR2 SYDVKM. This CDR3 has 14 amino acids. DNA for the CDR3: TGTGCCAGCAGTTTAAGACTAGCCAACTATGAGCAGTACTTC. It yields the protein CASSLRLANYEQYF.

This clonotype appeared a few times. This chain connects TRBV28 to TRBJ2-1, with TRBD2 identical over 7 bases. The CDR3 contains 14 residues. V gave up 6 bases and J gave up 9 bases; unmatched junction bases: 11. CDR1 MDHEN and CDR2 SYDVKM come from the germline V gene. In DNA form, the CDR3 reads TGTGCCAGCAGCCCCGGGACTAACCGGGGTGAGCAGTTCTTC. Translation gives CASSPGTNRGEQFF.